This T cell receptor (beta chain) originates from a study of Graves' ophthalmopathy and Graves' hyperthyroidism. In this sample, this clonotype turned up many times. V gave up 5 bases and J gave up 1 base; unmatched junction bases: 7. Germline V gene data show CDR1 as MNHEY and CDR2 as SVGAGI. This CDR3 comprises 16 residues. The authors amplified TCR beta CDR3 regions from RNA transcripts. RT-PCR in the first round used HTBI primers; a second-round multiplex PCR followed. Using its own MiXCR run on the multiplex PCR reads, TCRdb lists one record per CDR3 protein. The top ten hold approximately 3.2% of the sample, which has hundreds of thousands of distinct CDR3 sequences, around 21% seen once.

This sequence joins TRBV6-5 and TRBJ2-7; 11 bases fit TRBD2. The TCR was taken from a young woman with stable Graves' hyperthyroidism. Sample: peripheral blood. In nucleotides, the CDR3 is TGTGCCAGCAGTCATGTAGGGACTAGCGGTTCCTACGAGCAGTACTTC. Translating gives CASSHVGTSGSYEQYF.